Shown below are 16 T cell receptor beta chains from a single sample sequenced in a study of T cells in tumors after PD-1 blockade. The data were produced by immunoSEQ multiplex PCR, yet TCRdb's version contains in-frame clones alone and is incomplete. The sample records some 24,000 clones, over 80% being singletons. The sequencing here drew on PBMCs, taken after anti-PD-1 treatment. These receptors all stem from a human donor with basal cell carcinoma.

V and J are TRBV7-8 and TRBJ2-5; unclear D gene. Germline V gives CDR1 SGHVS, CDR2 FQNEAQ. The CDR3 totals 12 residues. V lost 5 bases and J 0 bases, leaving 4 bases between the germline ends. For the CDR3, the DNA is TGTGCCAGCAGCAATTACCAAGAGACCCAGTACTTC. It encodes CASSNYQETQYF.

This chain joins TRBV2 and TRBJ1-5, with 11 bases aligning to TRBD1. Germline V gene lookup returns CDR1 SNHLY and CDR2 FYNNEI. The V gene end was trimmed by 6 bases and the J gene end by 6 bases; junction bases not matched to a gene: 7. CDR3 length: 15 residues. The CDR3 region has the DNA TGTGCCAGCAGGTCCGGACAGGGGGCGGTTCAGCCCCAGCATTTT. The encoded protein is CASRSGQGAVQPQHF.

The chain employs TRBV14 and TRBJ2-1, with 12 positions matching TRBD2. The germline V gene has CDR1 SGHDN and CDR2 FVKESK. With 5 bases clipped from V and 8 bases from J, the junction kept 19 bases outside the gene matches. The CDR3 totals 19 residues. The CDR3 sequence is CASSKRLAGGVVWDDEQFF. CDR3 DNA: TGTGCCAGCAGCAAGCGTCTAGCGGGGGGGGTAGTTTGGGATGATGAGCAGTTCTTC. The full variable domain, with the rest looked up from reference TRBV14 and TRBJ2-1, is EAGVTQFPSHSVIEKGQTVTLRCDPISGHDNLYWYRRVMGKEIKFLLHFVKESKQDESGMPNNRFLAERTGGTYSTLKVQPAELEDSGVYFCASSKRLAGGVVWDDEQFFGPGTRLTVL.

This chain joins TRBV7-2 and TRBJ2-5, with 7 bases lining up with TRBD2. Looked up from germline, CDR1 is SGHTA and CDR2 is FQGNSA. CDR3 length: 15 residues. The V and J ends lost 5 bases and 5 bases, in that order; junction bases with no gene match: 11. The CDR3: CASSTTSAAWETQYF. The CDR3 region has the DNA TGTGCCAGCAGCACCACTAGCGCTGCCTGGGAGACCCAGTACTTC.

This clone was picked up a small number of times. The chain links TRBV5-1 to TRBJ1-2, with 8 bases lining up with TRBD1. There are 15 residues in the CDR3. V was pared by 8 bases and J by 4 bases, with 13 bases of the junction left unmatched. Germline V CDR1 and CDR2: SGHRS, YFSETQ. The CDR3 reads CASTPGTGNSYGYTF. The DNA for the CDR3 is TGCGCCAGTACCCCCGGGACAGGCAATTCCTATGGCTACACCTTC.

The rearrangement uses TRBV21-1 and TRBJ1-5; TRBD1, the D gene given by the table, was not confirmed from the DNA. TRBV21-1 is designated a pseudogene. The CDR3 sequence is 15 residues long. The CDR3 spells CASSFRDRDNQPQHF. CDR3 coding DNA: TGTGCCAGCAGCTTCCGGGACAGGGATAATCAGCCCCAGCATTTT.

This clone was seen a handful of times. V usage is TRBV2 and J usage is TRBJ1-6; D ambiguous. The CDR3 is 14 amino acids. Trimming shortened V by 3 bases and J by 6 bases, and 9 bases separated the two germline ends. Per the germline V gene, CDR1 is SNHLY and CDR2 is FYNNEI. The CDR3 DNA reads as TGTGCCAGCAGTGAGGCAGAAACTAATTCACCCCTCCACTTT. This sequence encodes CASSEAETNSPLHF.

This clone showed up just once. The rearrangement uses TRBV4-1 and TRBJ1-2; possible D gene TRBD1, 5 bases. The germline gives CDR1 MGHRA, CDR2 YSYEKL. Deletions cut 2 bases from V and 1 base from J, with 17 bases between. This CDR3 spans 17 amino acids. The CDR3 nucleotides are TGCGCCAGCAGCCAAACCGGCTCGAGACAGATTAACTATGGCTACACCTTC. Its translation: CASSQTGSRQINYGYTF.

J is TRBJ2-3 and V is TRBV5-6, with TRBD2 matching 9 bases. In germline, CDR1 is SGHDT, CDR2 YYEEEE. This CDR3 region has 16 residues. The junction had 6 bases not matched to a gene; V was cut back by 0 bases and J by 4 bases. DNA for the CDR3: TGTGCCAGCAGCTTGGCAGGACTAGCGAGACCAGATACGCAGTATTTT. Its protein is CASSLAGLARPDTQYF.

The CDR3 here is CASSTGGRGVETQYF. The CDR3 DNA reads TGTGCCAGCAGTACGGGAGGGCGCGGGGTAGAGACCCAGTACTTC. J is TRBJ2-5 and V is TRBV6-5; 8 bases are shared with TRBD2. The V and J ends lost 5 bases and 4 bases, in that order; junction bases with no gene match: 9. Germline CDR1 and CDR2: MNHEY and SVGAGI. The CDR3 runs 15 residues.

V is TRBV4-1 and J is TRBJ1-2; 7 positions agree with TRBD1. V trimming: 0 bases; J trimming: 8 bases; junction bases outside the gene matches: 3. Germline CDR1 and CDR2: MGHRA and YSYEKL. The CDR3 contains 13 residues. The CDR3 loop is CASSQETGSGYTF. The CDR3 nucleotides read TGCGCCAGCAGCCAAGAGACAGGGAGCGGCTACACCTTC.

The V gene is TRBV6-5, the J gene TRBJ1-3; no firm D call. V was trimmed by 2 bases and J by 0 bases, leaving 8 bases between them. CDR1 and CDR2 (germline): MNHEY, SVGAGI. This CDR3 comprises 15 residues. CDR3 bases: TGTGCCAGCAGTTACATGATAGACTCTGGAAACACCATATATTTT. Amino acids: CASSYMIDSGNTIYF.

The V call is TRBV28, the J call TRBJ2-5; no reliable D call. V lost 2 bases and J lost 0, with 16 bases in between. This CDR3 region has 17 residues. Germline CDR1 and CDR2: MDHEN and SYDVKM. The CDR3 protein is CASSLPLEVRHQETQYF. In DNA form, the CDR3 reads TGTGCCAGCAGTTTACCCCTCGAGGTTAGGCACCAAGAGACCCAGTACTTC.

This chain links TRBV30 with TRBJ2-5, with 7 bases aligning to TRBD1. The CDR3 spans 15 residues. Germline CDR1 reads GTSNPN; CDR2 reads SVGIG (reference sequence). V dropped 2 bases and J dropped 5; count of bases not matched to a gene: 11. The CDR3 sequence is CAWSTPQGVSETQYF. CDR3 sequence (DNA): TGTGCCTGGAGTACCCCCCAGGGGGTTTCGGAGACCCAGTACTTC.

The chain recombines TRBV6-5 with TRBJ2-7; TRBD1 is a possible D gene (5 bases). Per the germline V gene, CDR1 is MNHEY and CDR2 is SVGAGI. V was clipped by 5 bases and J by 2 bases, with 7 bases between them. The length of the CDR3 is 12 residues. CDR3 sequence: CASSKGTYEQYF. In DNA form, the CDR3 reads TGTGCCAGCAGTAAGGGGACCTACGAGCAGTACTTC.

V usage is TRBV6-2 or TRBV6-3 and J usage is TRBJ1-2, with unresolved D. Germline V lookup: CDR1 MNHEY, CDR2 SVGEGT. V lost 4 bases, J lost 8 bases, and 8 bases lay in between. This CDR3 region has 11 residues. The CDR3 DNA reads as TGTGCCAGCAGTTTGGGGAGCGGCTACACCTTC. Translating it yields CASSLGSGYTF.